These 19 T cell receptor beta chains were sequenced from one sample in a study of blood T cell repertoires in COVID-19. Generated by immunoSEQ multiplex PCR, the TCRdb table keeps only in-frame clones and is missing some. The sample consists of around 170,000 clones, roughly 80% of them appearing once. Sequencing input: PBMCs or T cells enriched from blood (not recorded which). The receptors were gathered from a man between 60 and 75 years old who had been exposed to COVID-19.

This clone was counted only a few times. V is TRBV5-1 and J is TRBJ1-1, with TRBD1 matching 8 bases. The CDR3 length is 17 residues. Germline lookup yields CDR1 SGHRS and CDR2 YFSETQ. V was clipped by 0 bases and J by 4 bases; unmatched bases: 11. CDR3 region: CASSLVGRGRTATEAFF. The CDR3, as DNA: TGCGCCAGCAGCTTGGTCGGCAGGGGGCGTACTGCCACTGAAGCTTTCTTT.

The chain combines TRBV6-5 with TRBJ1-4, with a weak D call TRBD1 (6 bases). CDR3 length equals 16 residues. CDR1 and CDR2 from the germline V gene are MNHEY and SVGAGI. Between the trimmed V and J ends, which lost 2 bases and 2 bases, there was a span of 12 bases. The CDR3 DNA reads as TGTGCCAGCAGTTACGCGGGGGCGCAGACTAATGAAAAACTGTTTTTT. This sequence encodes CASSYAGAQTNEKLFF.

V and J are TRBV6-5 and TRBJ2-7; 11 positions agree with TRBD1. With V trimmed by 6 bases and J by 0 bases, 4 bases remained unmatched. The germline V gene has CDR1 MNHEY and CDR2 SVGAGI. This CDR3 is built from 15 residues. The chain's CDR3 is CASSPGTGGSYEQYF. CDR3 bases: TGTGCCAGCAGCCCGGGGACAGGGGGCTCCTACGAGCAGTACTTC.

V and J are TRBV11-3 and TRBJ1-4; 8 positions match TRBD1. Germline V gene sequence: CDR1 SGHNT, CDR2 YENEEA. CDR3 length: 15 amino acids. The junction had 6 bases not matched to a gene; V was cut back by 1 base and J by 8 bases. The chain's CDR3 is CASSLVTGGFEKLFF. The CDR3 DNA follows: TGTGCCAGCAGCTTAGTTACAGGGGGATTCGAAAAACTGTTTTTT.

The chain joins TRBV11-2 to TRBJ1-2; a weak D match, TRBD1 (6 bases). CDR1 SGHAT and CDR2 FQNNGV come from the germline V gene. There are 15 residues in the CDR3. Trimming took off 5 bases at V and 0 bases at J, with 13 bases between the two ends. CDR3 residues: CASSPGTSANYGYTF. The CDR3 DNA sequence: TGTGCCAGCAGCCCGGGGACAAGCGCTAACTATGGCTACACCTTC.

The chain has TRBV24-1 and TRBJ1-1; no clear D gene. Germline V gene lookup returns CDR1 KGHDR and CDR2 SFDVKD. This CDR3 comprises 12 residues. V lost 4 bases to trimming and J lost 6 bases, with 8 bases between them. The CDR3 DNA reads as TGTGCCACCAGTGACCGAACGGCTGAAGCTTTCTTT. This sequence encodes CATSDRTAEAFF.

The chain is built from TRBV30 and TRBJ1-1, with D perhaps TRBD1 (6 bases). V lost 2 bases and J lost 0, with 13 bases in between. The CDR3 has 15 amino acids. The germline V gene has CDR1 GTSNPN and CDR2 SVGIG (reference sequence). The CDR3, as DNA: TGTGCCTGGAGTCCTCGTGGACAGATGAACACTGAAGCTTTCTTT. It encodes CAWSPRGQMNTEAFF.

The chain couples TRBV4-3 to TRBJ2-3; TRBD1 agrees at 7 bases. The trim removed 1 base at V and 2 bases at J, leaving 9 bases unmatched. Germline assignment: CDR1 LGHNA and CDR2 YSLEER. This CDR3 is built from 17 residues. The CDR3 nucleotides read TGCGCCAGCAGCCAAGGGCCGTCTAGGGGGCACACAGATACGCAGTATTTT. It specifies CASSQGPSRGHTDTQYF.

V usage is TRBV29-1 and J usage is TRBJ2-1; 8 bases are a match to TRBD2. The CDR3 extends over 17 amino acids. From germline, CDR1 is SQVTM and CDR2 ANQGSEA. Germline trimming cut 3 bases from V and 5 bases from J; bases unmatched to any gene: 15. The CDR3 loop reads CSVERPTGLAGNNEQFF. The CDR3 DNA is TGCAGCGTTGAGCGCCCTACCGGGTTAGCGGGAAACAATGAGCAGTTCTTC.

J is TRBJ1-3 and V is TRBV6-5; the D gene is possibly TRBD1 (5 bases). Germline assignment: CDR1 MNHEY and CDR2 SVGAGI. This CDR3 is 15 amino acids long. V lost 5 bases to trimming and J lost 0 bases, with 11 bases between them. The CDR3 loop is CASSHDRHSGNTIYF. The CDR3 coding sequence is TGTGCCAGCAGTCACGACAGACACTCTGGAAACACCATATATTTT.

CDR3 sequence reads: CASSDRTSGASSYNEQFF. The CDR3 nucleotides are TGCGCCAGCAGTGATCGGACTAGCGGGGCAAGCTCCTACAATGAGCAGTTCTTC. The chain links TRBV10-1 to TRBJ2-1; 12 nucleotides agree with TRBD2. CDR3 length equals 18 residues. Germline V gene data show CDR1 as WNHNN and CDR2 as SYGVQD (reference sequence). V was pared by 3 bases and J by 0 bases, with 6 bases of the junction left unmatched.

The CDR3 is CASSLLSGSGNTIYF. As DNA, the CDR3 is TGCGCCAGCAGCTTGCTCTCAGGGTCAGGAAACACCATATATTTT. V usage is TRBV5-1 and J usage is TRBJ1-3; possibly TRBD1 for D (5 bases). The V gene lost 1 base and the J gene lost 4 bases, with 12 bases spanning the gap. The germline CDR1 and CDR2 sequences are SGHRS and YFSETQ. The CDR3 spans 15 residues.

This sequence joins TRBV24-1 and TRBJ2-3; 9 bases match TRBD2. The CDR3 has 17 amino acids. The V segment lost 5 bases and the J segment 5 bases; nucleotides outside the gene matches: 13. CDR1 and CDR2 (germline): KGHDR, SFDVKD. In DNA form, the CDR3 reads TGTGCCACCAGTGGTGCGGACAGTAGCGGGAGTATAGATACGCAGTATTTT. It yields the protein CATSGADSSGSIDTQYF.

The V and J genes are TRBV3-1 (or the pseudogene TRBV3-2) and TRBJ1-1; D is possibly TRBD1 (6 bases). CDR3 length: 13 residues. Trimming shortened V by 6 bases and J by 7 bases, and 15 bases separated the two germline ends. Germline loops: CDR1 LGHDT, CDR2 YNNKEL (reference sequence). CDR3 loop: CASSLTGIVEAFF. CDR3 nucleotides: TGTGCCAGCAGTCTTACAGGGATTGTTGAAGCTTTCTTT.

The V and J genes are TRBV5-4 and TRBJ1-2; D gene uncertain. This CDR3 comprises 15 residues. Germline V gives CDR1 SGHNT, CDR2 YYREEE (reference sequence). Trimming took 4 bases from V and 6 from J, leaving 19 bases between them. CDR3 sequence: CASSSPLPKFDGYTF. The CDR3 DNA follows: TGTGCCAGCAGCAGTCCACTGCCTAAATTTGATGGCTACACCTTC.

The chain employs TRBV7-2 and TRBJ1-2; 9 bases map to TRBD1. Per the germline V gene, CDR1 is SGHTA and CDR2 is FQGNSA. The CDR3 spans 16 residues. The V segment lost 5 bases and the J segment 5 bases; nucleotides outside the gene matches: 12. The CDR3 nucleotides read TGTGCCAGCAGCCTGGGGGGGACAGGGAGGAATTATGGCTACACCTTC. It codes for CASSLGGTGRNYGYTF.

The chain employs TRBV28 and TRBJ1-1; weak D call: TRBD1 (6 bases). The germline V gene encodes CDR1 MDHEN and CDR2 SYDVKM. V was clipped by 10 bases and J by 5 bases, with 17 bases between them. The CDR3 length is 13 residues. CDR3 amino acids: CATLKGGGTEAFF. The CDR3 DNA follows: TGTGCCACTCTAAAGGGGGGAGGGACTGAAGCTTTCTTT. The whole variable domain, remainder taken from reference TRBV28 and TRBJ1-1, is DVKVTQSSRYLVKRTGEKVFLECVQDMDHENMFWYRQDPGLGLRLIYFSYDVKMKEKGDIPEGYSVSREKKERFSLILESASTNQTSMYLCATLKGGGTEAFFGQGTRLTVV.

The V gene is TRBV3-1 (or the pseudogene TRBV3-2), the J gene TRBJ1-2; 8 bases are shared with TRBD1. The CDR3 runs to 14 residues. V dropped 3 bases and J dropped 4; count of bases not matched to a gene: 4. Per the germline V gene, CDR1 is LGHDT and CDR2 is YNNKEL (reference sequence). CDR3 protein: CASSHGQGSYGYTF. The DNA for the CDR3 is TGTGCCAGCAGCCATGGACAGGGAAGCTATGGCTACACCTTC.

This clone has just one count. J is TRBJ2-7 and V is TRBV20-1; no clear D. Germline CDR1 DFQATT, CDR2 SNEGSKA (reference sequence). This CDR3 has 10 amino acids. CDR3 sequence: CSPNSYEQYF. DNA of the CDR3: TGCAGCCCCAACTCCTACGAGCAGTACTTC.